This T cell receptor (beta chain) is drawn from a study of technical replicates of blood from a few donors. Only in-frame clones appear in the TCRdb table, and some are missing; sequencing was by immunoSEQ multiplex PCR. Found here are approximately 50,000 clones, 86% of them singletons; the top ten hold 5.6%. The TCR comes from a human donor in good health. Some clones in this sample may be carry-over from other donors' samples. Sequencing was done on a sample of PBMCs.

CDR3 sequence (DNA): TGTGCCAGCAGCTTGCCAGTGACAGACTATGGCTACACCTTC. Translated: CASSLPVTDYGYTF. This rearrangement joins TRBV5-4 to TRBJ1-2; D is perhaps TRBD1 (5 bases). The CDR3 extends over 14 amino acids. Germline V gene sequence: CDR1 SGHNT, CDR2 YYREEE (reference sequence). Trimming stripped 1 base from V and 3 bases from J, with 10 bases between.